This T cell receptor (beta chain) derives from a study of shared clonotypes between healthy human individuals. Study outcomes and limitations: The sole specimen, blood, was sampled, and tissue repertoires likely differ. The sharing of approximately 4.6% of naive CD4 clonotypes was seen across several donors. Genetic and exposure-history diversity was limited by the small donor number.

Assay execution took place at the deep level. Measured with immunoSEQ multiplex PCR; TCRdb has only the in-frame clones, and not every one. The profile shows hundreds of thousands of clones, approximately 95% of them singletons. With respect to this clone: No antigen is known for it.

The CDR3 is made up of 17 amino acids. In germline, CDR1 is MDHEN, CDR2 SYDVKM. Trimming removed 6 bases from V and 3 bases from J, with 21 bases in between. Terminally differentiated effector memory CD45RA+ cells were excluded from the naive CD8 cells, which were CD45RO-negative and positively selected for CCR7. Sequenced: naive CD8+ T cells sorted from blood. V and J are TRBV28 and TRBJ2-1; D possibly corresponds to TRBD2 (6 bases). This receptor was identified in a woman in her thirties in good health. DNA for the CDR3: TGTGCCAGCAGCCTATACGCCCTCCGGGGGAGCTACAATGAGCAGTTCTTC. Translation gives CASSLYALRGSYNEQFF. The variable domain in full, with the rest retrieved from reference TRBV28 and TRBJ2-1, is DVKVTQSSRYLVKRTGEKVFLECVQDMDHENMFWYRQDPGLGLRLIYFSYDVKMKEKGDIPEGYSVSREKKERFSLILESASTNQTSMYLCASSLYALRGSYNEQFFGPGTRLTVL.